These T cell receptor beta chains were read from a single sample in a study of spatial heterogeneity in lung cancer. Each CDR3 protein is one row after TCRdb ran MiXCR on the 5' RACE reads. The sample has about 9,100 distinct CDR3 sequences; around 6.3% are singletons. The sequencing here drew on lung tumor tissue, taken at surgery. Receptor source: a female donor with early-stage non-small cell lung cancer. The conserved cysteine and the conserved F or W are not part of the CDR3 here.

len | v_gene | CDR3aa
12 | TRBV6-5 | ASRRDRDGPEQF
15 | TRBV12-3/TRBV12-4 | ASSSPRGRGTGNTIY
13 | TRBV12-3/TRBV12-4 | ASSPGLGGVDAQY
11 | TRBV7-2 | ASSLVIGNEQY
12 | TRBV27 | ASRERPGINIQY
17 | TRBV6-2/TRBV6-3 | ASSYTETSGTYGTDTQY
12 | TRBV5-4 | ASRDGQGGTEAF
13 | TRBV6-2/TRBV6-3 | ASSIGHWGNSPLH
15 | TRBV28 | ASSPYRQGIGYNEQF
11 | TRBV19 | ASSPVVDNEQF
12 | TRBV19 | ASSIQGRGNEQF
10 | TRBV29-1 | SAGGRYTEAF
12 | TRBV2 | ASRTTNPTDTQY
12 | TRBV3-1 | ASSQEFTSYIQY
11 | TRBV3-1 | ASSQGPGSEAF
12 | TRBV5-4 | ASSLRKPTDTQY
15 | TRBV11-1 | ASSPYLSTSVQETQY
13 | TRBV10-3 | AISESGGRSTEAF
13 | TRBV3-1 | ASRASGISTDTQY
12 | TRBV28 | ASSLPGTNEKLF
14 | TRBV12-3/TRBV12-4 | ASTASRQLMNTEAF
12 | TRBV5-1 | ASSTLDGNTEAF
11 | TRBV7-2 | ASSLDVGKTQY
17 | TRBV27 | ASSWGQGALGSGANVLT
11 | TRBV5-1 | ASSLGENQPQH
9 | TRBV9 | ASSKEETQY
11 | TRBV5-6 | ASSQGRRDTQY
18 | TRBV12-3/TRBV12-4 | VSSPSAGRDRAGAPHEQF
10 | TRBV6-6 | ASSYGSDTQY
13 | TRBV7-3 | ASARGPVGTDTQY
14 | TRBV11-1 | ASSARQGAGTRELF
13 | TRBV27 | ASSLGRPSYNEQF
11 | TRBV7-9 | ASSQRLLNEQF
13 | TRBV19 | ASSWVAAGDQPQH
12 | TRBV12-3/TRBV12-4 | ASSFGTGNTEAF
14 | TRBV5-6 | ASSFGPRANTGELF
12 | TRBV30 | AHTLAGFYNVQF
14 | TRBV20-1 | SARRDDRGSEDTQY
11 | TRBV6-2/TRBV6-3 | ASRRDGNQPQH
12 | TRBV20-1 | SAIFASGMGEQF
11 | TRBV12-3/TRBV12-4 | ASGQGILYGYT
14 | TRBV12-3/TRBV12-4 | ASRLSSQGPNQPQH
13 | TRBV11-1 | ASSGGGVSYNEQF
14 | TRBV20-1 | SAKGSHIRVNTEAF